The rows below give T cell receptor beta chains drawn from one sample of a study of shared clonotypes between healthy human individuals. Clones were sequenced by immunoSEQ multiplex PCR, and TCRdb holds only the in-frame ones, with some missing. This table has hundreds of thousands of clones, approximately 95% appearing once. Sequenced: naive CD8+ T cells sorted from blood. The receptors stem from a woman between 25 and 40 years old in good health. CDR3s include the opening cysteine and the closing phenylalanine or tryptophan. D genes are given only for firm matches. Clone size appears in some rows only: once, few, many, or a class for an expanded clone.

d_gene: TRBD2
abundance: -
j_gene: TRBJ2-1
len: 16
v_gene: TRBV5-1
CDR3nt: TGCGCCAGCAGCTTGGTTGCGGGAGAGTCCTACAATGAGCAGTTCTTC
CDR3aa: CASSLVAGESYNEQFF

d_gene: -
abundance: once
j_gene: TRBJ1-5
len: 12
v_gene: TRBV7-5
CDR3nt: TGTGTCAGAAGCTCCAGACTTCGACCCCAGCATTTT
CDR3aa: CVRSSRLRPQHF

d_gene: -
abundance: -
j_gene: TRBJ2-7
len: 15
v_gene: TRBV5-6
CDR3nt: TGTGCCAGCAGCCCAACAGGACAAGGGCTTTACGAGCAGTACTTC
CDR3aa: CASSPTGQGLYEQYF

d_gene: -
abundance: once
j_gene: TRBJ1-5
len: 16
v_gene: TRBV19
CDR3nt: TGTGCCAGTAGTATAGGAGGGGTCACGAGCAATCAGCCCCAGCATTTT
CDR3aa: CASSIGGVTSNQPQHF

d_gene: -
abundance: once
j_gene: TRBJ2-1
len: 13
v_gene: TRBV2
CDR3nt: TGTGCCAGCAGTTTGTACACATACAATGAGCAGTTCTTC
CDR3aa: CASSLYTYNEQFF

d_gene: -
abundance: -
j_gene: TRBJ2-7
len: 15
v_gene: TRBV5-4
CDR3nt: TGTGCCAGCAGCCCATTTGGGGGGGCAACCTACGAGCAGTACTTC
CDR3aa: CASSPFGGATYEQYF

d_gene: TRBD1
abundance: -
j_gene: TRBJ2-7
len: 15
v_gene: TRBV27
CDR3nt: TGTGCCAGCAGTGTACTCCAGGGGGCCCCCTACGAGCAGTACTTC
CDR3aa: CASSVLQGAPYEQYF

d_gene: -
abundance: -
j_gene: TRBJ2-1
len: 13
v_gene: TRBV29-1
CDR3nt: TGCAGCGGACGGGACAATCCCTACAATGAGCAGTTCTTC
CDR3aa: CSGRDNPYNEQFF

d_gene: -
abundance: -
j_gene: TRBJ1-1
len: 12
v_gene: TRBV9
CDR3nt: TGTGCCAGCAGCGCGTCCGAGACTGAAGCTTTCTTT
CDR3aa: CASSASETEAFF

d_gene: TRBD2
abundance: -
j_gene: TRBJ2-5
len: 17
v_gene: TRBV7-9
CDR3nt: TGTGCCAGCAGCTTAGTAGTTGGGACTAGTCGTTTCGAGACCCAGTACTTC
CDR3aa: CASSLVVGTSRFETQYF

d_gene: -
abundance: -
j_gene: TRBJ2-1
len: 14
v_gene: TRBV28
CDR3nt: TGTGCCAGCAGTGGAGGAGCGGCCAACAATGAGCAGTTCTTC
CDR3aa: CASSGGAANNEQFF

d_gene: TRBD2
abundance: -
j_gene: TRBJ2-1
len: 15
v_gene: TRBV5-1
CDR3nt: TGCGCCAGCAGCTTCCCTAGCGGGGGAGCCCACGAGCAGTTCTTC
CDR3aa: CASSFPSGGAHEQFF

d_gene: TRBD1
abundance: -
j_gene: TRBJ2-2
len: 14
v_gene: TRBV6-5
CDR3nt: TGTGCCTCCTCTGGACAGGCCCTCACCGGGGAGCTGTTTTTT
CDR3aa: CASSGQALTGELFF

d_gene: TRBD2
abundance: -
j_gene: TRBJ2-1
len: 14
v_gene: TRBV19
CDR3nt: TGTGCCAGTTCCGGGACTAGCGGGAGGTATGAGCAGTTCTTC
CDR3aa: CASSGTSGRYEQFF

d_gene: -
abundance: -
j_gene: TRBJ2-7
len: 14
v_gene: TRBV6-6
CDR3nt: TGTGCCAGCAGTACGACGAATGGGCCCTACGAGCAGTACTTC
CDR3aa: CASSTTNGPYEQYF

d_gene: -
abundance: -
j_gene: TRBJ1-1
len: 15
v_gene: TRBV25-1
CDR3nt: TGTGCCAGCAGTGACTTATGGACGGTGAACACTGAAGCTTTCTTT
CDR3aa: CASSDLWTVNTEAFF

d_gene: TRBD2
abundance: -
j_gene: TRBJ2-7
len: 13
v_gene: TRBV29-1
CDR3nt: TGCAGCGTTCTAGCGGGAGATGGCTACGAGCAGTACTTC
CDR3aa: CSVLAGDGYEQYF